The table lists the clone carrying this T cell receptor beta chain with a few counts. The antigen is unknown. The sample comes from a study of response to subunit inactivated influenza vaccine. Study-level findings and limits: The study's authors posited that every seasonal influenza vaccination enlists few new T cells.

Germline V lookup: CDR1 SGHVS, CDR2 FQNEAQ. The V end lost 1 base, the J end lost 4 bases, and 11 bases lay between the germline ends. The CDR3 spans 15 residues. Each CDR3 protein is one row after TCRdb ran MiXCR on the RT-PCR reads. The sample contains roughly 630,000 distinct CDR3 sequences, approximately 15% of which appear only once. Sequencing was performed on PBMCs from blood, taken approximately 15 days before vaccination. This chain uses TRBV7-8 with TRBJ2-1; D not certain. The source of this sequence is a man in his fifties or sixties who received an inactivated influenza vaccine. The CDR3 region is CASSLVGYGYNEQFF. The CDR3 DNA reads TGTGCCAGCAGCTTAGTGGGATATGGGTACAATGAGCAGTTCTTC.